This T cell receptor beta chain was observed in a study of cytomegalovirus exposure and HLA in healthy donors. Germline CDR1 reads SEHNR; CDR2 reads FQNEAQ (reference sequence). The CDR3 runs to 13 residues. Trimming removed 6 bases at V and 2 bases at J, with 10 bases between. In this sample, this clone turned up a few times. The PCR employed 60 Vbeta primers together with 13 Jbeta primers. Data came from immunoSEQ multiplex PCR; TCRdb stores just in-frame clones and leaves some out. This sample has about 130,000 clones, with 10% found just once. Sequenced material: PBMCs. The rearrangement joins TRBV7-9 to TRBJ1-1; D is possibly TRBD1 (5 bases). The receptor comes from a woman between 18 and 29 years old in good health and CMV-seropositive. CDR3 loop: CASRQGSNTEAFF. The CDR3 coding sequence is TGTGCCAGCAGGCAGGGAAGTAACACTGAAGCTTTCTTT. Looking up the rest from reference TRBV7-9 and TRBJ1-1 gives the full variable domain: DTGVSQNPRHKITKRGQNVTFRCDPISEHNRLYWYRQTLGQGPEFLTYFQNEAQLEKSRLLSDRFSAERPKGSFSTLEIQRTEQGDSAMYLCASRQGSNTEAFFGQGTRLTVV.